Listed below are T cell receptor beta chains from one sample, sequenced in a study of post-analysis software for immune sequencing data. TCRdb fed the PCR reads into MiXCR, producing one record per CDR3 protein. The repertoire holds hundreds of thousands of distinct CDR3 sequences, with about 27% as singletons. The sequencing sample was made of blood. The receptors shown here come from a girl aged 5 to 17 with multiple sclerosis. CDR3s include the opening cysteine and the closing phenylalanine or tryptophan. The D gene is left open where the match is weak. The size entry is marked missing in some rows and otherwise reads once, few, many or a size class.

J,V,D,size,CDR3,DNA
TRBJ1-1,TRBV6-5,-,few,CASSRGVGNTEAFF,TGTGCCAGCAGTCGCGGGGTCGGGAACACTGAAGCTTTCTTT
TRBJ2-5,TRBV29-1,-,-,CSVLATQETQYF,TGCAGCGTGCTGGCTACCCAAGAGACCCAGTACTTC
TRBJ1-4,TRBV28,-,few,CASSGGHGNEKLFF,TGTGCCAGCAGTGGGGGGCATGGTAATGAAAAACTGTTTTTT
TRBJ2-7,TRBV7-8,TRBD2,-,CASSLLTLRREGRYEQYF,TGTGCCAGCAGCTTATTGACTTTGCGGCGGGAGGGGAGATACGAGCAGTACTTC
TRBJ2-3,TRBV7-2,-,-,CASSGQWGGTDTQYF,TGTGCCAGCAGCGGACAGTGGGGGGGCACAGATACGCAGTATTTT
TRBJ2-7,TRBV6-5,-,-,CASSYGGLYEQYF,TGTGCCAGCAGTTACGGGGGGCTATACGAGCAGTACTTC
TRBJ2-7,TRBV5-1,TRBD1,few,CASSLARDRGAYEQYF,TGCGCCAGCAGCTTGGCCAGGGACAGGGGAGCGTACGAGCAGTACTTC
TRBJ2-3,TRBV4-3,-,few,CASSQDGLITDTQYF,TGCGCCAGCAGCCAAGACGGACTTATCACAGATACGCAGTATTTT
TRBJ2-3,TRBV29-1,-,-,CSVGLTRSDTQYF,TGCAGCGTTGGTTTGACTAGGTCGGATACGCAGTATTTT
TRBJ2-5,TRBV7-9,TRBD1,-,CASSSETTGGPETQYF,TGTGCCAGCAGCTCTGAAACGACAGGGGGCCCGGAGACCCAGTACTTC
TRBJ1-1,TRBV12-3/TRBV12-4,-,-,CASSPQSPNTEAFF,TGTGCCAGCAGTCCACAATCTCCTAACACTGAAGCTTTCTTT
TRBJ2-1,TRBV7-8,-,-,CASSFRRQGTYNEQFF,TGTGCCAGCAGCTTCCGTCGGCAGGGGACCTACAATGAGCAGTTCTTC
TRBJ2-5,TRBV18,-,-,CASTTRGEETQYF,TGTGCCAGCACCACTAGAGGAGAAGAGACCCAGTACTTC
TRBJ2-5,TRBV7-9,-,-,CASSGGQPKETQYF,TGTGCCAGCAGCGGAGGACAGCCTAAAGAGACCCAGTACTTC
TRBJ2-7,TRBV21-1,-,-,CASPQRQEVVYEQYF,TGTGCCAGCCCCCAACGACAGGAAGTTGTCTACGAGCAGTACTTC
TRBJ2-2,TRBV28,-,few,CASSLSGNTGELFF,TGTGCCAGCAGTTTATCGGGGAACACCGGGGAGCTGTTTTTT
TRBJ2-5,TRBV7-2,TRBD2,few,CASSQQASGEGETQYF,TGTGCCAGCAGCCAACAGGCTAGCGGGGAGGGGGAGACCCAGTACTTC
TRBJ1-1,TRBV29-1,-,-,CSKDSPALMNTEAFF,TGCAGCAAGGATTCCCCTGCCCTCATGAACACTGAAGCTTTCTTT
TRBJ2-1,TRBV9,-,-,CASRGNGVTEQFF,TGTGCCAGCAGGGGGAACGGGGTTACTGAGCAGTTCTTC
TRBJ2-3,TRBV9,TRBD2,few,CASSVIGTSGSSYTQYF,TGTGCCAGCAGCGTAATCGGGACTAGCGGGAGTTCGTATACGCAGTATTTT
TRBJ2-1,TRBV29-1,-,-,CSVRSPYNEQFF,TGCAGCGTTAGGTCGCCCTACAATGAGCAGTTCTTC
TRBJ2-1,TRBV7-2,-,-,CASSLGSVNEQFF,TGTGCCAGCAGCTTAGGCTCGGTTAATGAGCAGTTCTTC
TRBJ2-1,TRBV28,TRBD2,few,CASSRDLAAATNEQFF,TGTGCCAGCAGCCGAGACCTAGCGGCCGCGACAAATGAGCAGTTCTTC
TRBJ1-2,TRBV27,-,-,CASSTYMGEGYGYTF,TGTGCCAGCAGTACATACATGGGGGAGGGCTATGGCTACACCTTC
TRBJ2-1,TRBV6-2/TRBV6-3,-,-,CASRYSNSLNEQFF,TGTGCCAGCAGGTACTCGAACAGTCTCAATGAGCAGTTCTTC
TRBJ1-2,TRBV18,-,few,CASSPGEGNYGYTF,TGTGCCAGCTCACCTGGGGAGGGGAACTATGGCTACACCTTC
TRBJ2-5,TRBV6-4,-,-,CASLVETQYF,TGTGCCAGTCTGGTTGAGACCCAGTACTTC
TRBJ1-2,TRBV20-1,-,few,CSARNRRKGDYGYTF,TGCAGTGCTAGAAATCGCAGGAAGGGAGACTATGGCTACACCTTC
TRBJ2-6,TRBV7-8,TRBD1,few,CASSPGQGGYSGANVLTF,TGTGCCAGCAGCCCGGGACAGGGGGGATACTCTGGGGCCAACGTCCTGACTTTC
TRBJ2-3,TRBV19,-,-,CASSSTVGTDTQYF,TGTGCCAGTAGTTCGACCGTGGGGACAGATACGCAGTATTTT
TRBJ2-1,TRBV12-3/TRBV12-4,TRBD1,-,CASRSGGQGYNEQFF,TGTGCCAGCAGAAGTGGCGGACAGGGTTACAATGAGCAGTTCTTC
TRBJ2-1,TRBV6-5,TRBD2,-,CASSTRTSEETQFF,TGTGCAAGCAGCACCAGGACTAGCGAAGAGACCCAGTTCTTC
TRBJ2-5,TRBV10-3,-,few,CAISESMGTRETQYF,TGTGCCATCAGTGAATCCATGGGGACTCGGGAGACCCAGTACTTC
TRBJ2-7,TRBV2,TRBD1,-,CASRRDRSSYEQYF,TGTGCCAGCAGGAGGGACAGAAGCTCCTACGAGCAGTACTTC
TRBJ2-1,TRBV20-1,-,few,CSAAPGPSYNEQFF,TGCAGTGCTGCCCCGGGACCCTCCTACAATGAGCAGTTCTTC
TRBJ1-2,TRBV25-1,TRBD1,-,CASSANPGGHGYTF,TGTGCCAGCAGTGCAAACCCAGGGGGCCATGGCTACACCTTC
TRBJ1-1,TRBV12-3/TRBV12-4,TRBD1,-,CASRPTGELEAFF,TGTGCCAGCAGGCCCACAGGGGAATTGGAAGCTTTCTTT
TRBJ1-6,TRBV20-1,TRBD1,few,CSARAGGRNSPLHF,TGCAGTGCTAGGGCAGGGGGTCGGAATTCACCCCTCCACTTT
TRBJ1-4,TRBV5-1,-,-,CASSPRGGNEKLFF,TGCGCCAGCAGCCCCCGGGGAGGGAACGAAAAACTGTTTTTT
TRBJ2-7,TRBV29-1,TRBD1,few,CSVGPGTGIEQYF,TGCAGCGTCGGTCCCGGGACAGGGATCGAGCAGTACTTC
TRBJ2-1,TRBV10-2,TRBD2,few,CASSEWVAGFSYNEQFF,TGCGCCAGCAGTGAGTGGGTAGCGGGATTTTCCTACAATGAGCAGTTCTTC
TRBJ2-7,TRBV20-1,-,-,CSARGVEAEQYF,TGCAGTGCTAGAGGGGTCGAGGCTGAGCAGTACTTC
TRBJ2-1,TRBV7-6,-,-,CASSLGGLANEQFF,TGTGCCAGCAGCTTAGGAGGACTCGCCAATGAGCAGTTCTTC
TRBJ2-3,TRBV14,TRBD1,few,CASSRDRGSTDTQYF,TGTGCCAGCAGCCGGGACAGGGGTAGCACAGATACGCAGTATTTT
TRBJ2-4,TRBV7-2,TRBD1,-,CASSLLPRGAKNIQYF,TGTGCCAGCAGCTTACTCCCCAGGGGGGCCAAAAACATTCAGTACTTC
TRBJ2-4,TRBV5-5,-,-,CASSSSPGVSKNIQYF,TGTGCCAGCAGCTCCTCACCGGGGGTCTCCAAAAACATTCAGTACTTC
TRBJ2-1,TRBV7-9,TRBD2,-,CASRLAGVGNEQFF,TGTGCCAGCAGGCTAGCGGGAGTTGGGAATGAGCAGTTCTTC
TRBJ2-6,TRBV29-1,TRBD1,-,CSVGGTGGLLGANVLTF,TGCAGCGTCGGAGGGACAGGGGGCCTTTTGGGGGCCAACGTCCTGACTTTC
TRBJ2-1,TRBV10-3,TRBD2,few,CAISRLAGVSYNEQFF,TGTGCCATCAGCCGACTAGCGGGGGTCTCCTACAATGAGCAGTTCTTC
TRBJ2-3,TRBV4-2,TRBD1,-,CASSRGQGFTDTQYF,TGTGCCAGCAGCCGCGGACAGGGTTTTACAGATACGCAGTATTTT
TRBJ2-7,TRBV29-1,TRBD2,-,CSAHPSGESYEQYF,TGCAGCGCCCACCCTAGCGGGGAGAGCTACGAGCAGTACTTC
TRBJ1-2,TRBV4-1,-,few,CASSQGLRGRLNYGYTF,TGCGCCAGCAGCCAAGGTCTCAGGGGCCGCCTTAACTATGGCTACACCTTC
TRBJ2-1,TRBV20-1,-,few,CSARIFASYNEQFF,TGCAGTGCTAGGATCTTCGCCTCCTACAATGAGCAGTTCTTC
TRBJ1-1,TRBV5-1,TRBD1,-,CASSSDGTGIAEAFF,TGCGCCAGCAGCTCGGATGGGACAGGGATTGCTGAAGCTTTCTTT
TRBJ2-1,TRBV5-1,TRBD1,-,CASSPPTGSVGNEQFF,TGCGCCAGCAGCCCCCCGACAGGGAGTGTGGGCAATGAGCAGTTCTTC
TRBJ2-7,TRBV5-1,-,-,CASSPDGGEQYF,TGCGCCAGCAGCCCGGACGGGGGTGAGCAGTACTTC
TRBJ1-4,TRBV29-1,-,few,CSVEVGATNEKLFF,TGCAGCGTTGAAGTCGGGGCAACTAATGAAAAACTGTTTTTT
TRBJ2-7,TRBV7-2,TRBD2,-,CASSLNPGLAGYEQYF,TGTGCCAGCAGCCTCAACCCCGGACTAGCCGGCTACGAGCAGTACTTC
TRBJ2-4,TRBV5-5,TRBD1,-,CASSPGTGGGIAKNIQYF,TGTGCCAGCAGCCCAGGGACAGGGGGCGGGATAGCCAAAAACATTCAGTACTTC
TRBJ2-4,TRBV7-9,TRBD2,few,CASSRGTSGRASAKNIQYF,TGTGCCAGCAGCCGAGGGACTAGCGGGAGGGCCTCGGCCAAAAACATTCAGTACTTC